This T cell receptor (beta chain) appears in the sequencing data of a study of shared clonotypes between healthy human individuals. TCRdb keeps only in-frame clones here, not all; method: immunoSEQ multiplex PCR. This sample has some 1.5 million clones, with roughly 96% found just once. Whole-study findings and limits: What limited the represented genetic and exposure-history diversity was the small number of donors. The study sampled only blood, and tissue repertoires likely differ.

Germline values: CDR1 DFQATT, CDR2 SNEGSKA (reference sequence). The CDR3 has 11 amino acids. V lost 2 bases to trimming and J lost 7 bases, with 8 bases between them. Study donors comprised healthy, HIV-negative adults devoid of recent acute infection or vaccination. Splitting the CD4+ cells yielded a CD45RA+ naive subset and a CD45RA-negative memory subset. Concerning this clone: As yet, its antigen is unknown.

Sequencing was done on a sample of naive CD4+ T cells sorted from blood. Stated subset: CD45RA+ positively selected. V usage is TRBV20-1 and J usage is TRBJ1-2; no definite D call. This TCR was recovered from a man under 40 in good health. CDR3 sequence: CSARFDGGYTF. As DNA, the CDR3 is TGCAGTGCTAGATTTGACGGTGGCTACACCTTC.